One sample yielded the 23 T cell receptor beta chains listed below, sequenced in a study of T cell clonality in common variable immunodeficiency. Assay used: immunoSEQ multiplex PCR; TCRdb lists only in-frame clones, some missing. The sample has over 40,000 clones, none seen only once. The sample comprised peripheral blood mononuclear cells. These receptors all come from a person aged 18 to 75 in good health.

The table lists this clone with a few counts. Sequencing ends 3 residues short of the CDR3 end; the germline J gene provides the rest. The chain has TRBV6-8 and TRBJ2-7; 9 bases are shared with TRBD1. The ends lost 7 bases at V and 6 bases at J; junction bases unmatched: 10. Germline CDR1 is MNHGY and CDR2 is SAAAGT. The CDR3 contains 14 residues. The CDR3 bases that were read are TGTGCCAGCATATCGGGACAGGGCCTCGGCGAG. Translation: CASISGQGLGE. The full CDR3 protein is CASISGQGLGEQYF.

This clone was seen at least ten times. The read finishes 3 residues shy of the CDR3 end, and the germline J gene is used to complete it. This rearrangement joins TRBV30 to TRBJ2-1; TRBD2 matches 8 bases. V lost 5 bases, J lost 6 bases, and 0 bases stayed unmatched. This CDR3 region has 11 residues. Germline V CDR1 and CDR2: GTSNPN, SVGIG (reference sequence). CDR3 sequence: CAWRGGNEQFF. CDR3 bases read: TGTGCCTGGCGGGGGGGCAATGAG. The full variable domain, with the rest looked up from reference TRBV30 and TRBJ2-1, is SQTIHQWPATLVQPVGSPLSLECTVEGTSNPNLYWYRQAAGRGLQLLFYSVGIGQISSEVPQNLSASRPQDRQFILSSKKLLLSDSGFYLCAWRGGNEQFFGPGTRLTVL.

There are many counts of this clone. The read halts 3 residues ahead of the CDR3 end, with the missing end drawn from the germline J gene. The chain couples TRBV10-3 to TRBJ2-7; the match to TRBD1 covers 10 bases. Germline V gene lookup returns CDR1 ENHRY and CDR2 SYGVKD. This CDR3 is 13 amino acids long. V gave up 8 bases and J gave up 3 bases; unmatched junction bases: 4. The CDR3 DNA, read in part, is TGTGCCATCTTGGACAGGGGGGACTACGAG. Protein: CAILDRGDYE. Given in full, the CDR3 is CAILDRGDYEQYF.

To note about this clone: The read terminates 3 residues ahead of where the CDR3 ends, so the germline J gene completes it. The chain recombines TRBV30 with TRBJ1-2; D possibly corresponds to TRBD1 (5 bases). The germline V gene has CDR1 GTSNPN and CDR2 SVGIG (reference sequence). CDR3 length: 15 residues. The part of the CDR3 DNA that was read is TGTGCCTGGAGTCTCGGGACTACACTCACAGATACC. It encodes CAWSLGTTLTDT. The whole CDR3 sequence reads CAWSLGTTLTDTYTF.

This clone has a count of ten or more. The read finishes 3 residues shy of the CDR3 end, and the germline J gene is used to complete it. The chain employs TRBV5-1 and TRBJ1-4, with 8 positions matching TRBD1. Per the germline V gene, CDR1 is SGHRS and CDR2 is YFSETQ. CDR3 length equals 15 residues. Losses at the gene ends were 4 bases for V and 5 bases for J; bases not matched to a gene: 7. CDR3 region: CASSGFRGQNEKLFF. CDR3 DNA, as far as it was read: TGCGCCAGCAGCGGGTTCAGGGGGCAAAATGAAAAA. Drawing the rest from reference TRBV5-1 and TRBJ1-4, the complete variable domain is KAGVTQTPRYLIKTRGQQVTLSCSPISGHRSVSWYQQTPGQGLQFLFEYFSETQRNKGNFPGRFSGRQFSNSRSEMNVSTLELGDSALYLCASSGFRGQNEKLFFGSGTQLSVL.

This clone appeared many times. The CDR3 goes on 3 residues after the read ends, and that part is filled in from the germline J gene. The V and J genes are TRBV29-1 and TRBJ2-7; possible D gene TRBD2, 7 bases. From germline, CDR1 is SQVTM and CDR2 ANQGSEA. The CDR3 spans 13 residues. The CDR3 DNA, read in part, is TGCAGTGCCCTTGGGGGGGCAAATTACGAG. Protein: CSALGGANYE. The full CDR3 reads CSALGGANYEQYF.

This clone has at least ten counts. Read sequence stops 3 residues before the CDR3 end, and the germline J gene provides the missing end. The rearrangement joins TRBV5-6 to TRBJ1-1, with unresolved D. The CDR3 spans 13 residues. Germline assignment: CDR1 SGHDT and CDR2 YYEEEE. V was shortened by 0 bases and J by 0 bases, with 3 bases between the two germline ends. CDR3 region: CASSLAVNTEAFF. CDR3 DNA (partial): TGTGCCAGCAGCTTGGCGGTGAACACTGAA.

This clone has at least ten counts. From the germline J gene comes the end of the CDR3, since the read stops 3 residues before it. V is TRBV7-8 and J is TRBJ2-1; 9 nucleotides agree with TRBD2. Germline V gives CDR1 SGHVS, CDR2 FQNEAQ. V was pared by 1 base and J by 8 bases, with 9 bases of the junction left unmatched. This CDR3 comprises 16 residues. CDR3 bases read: TGTGCCAGCAGCTTAGGGGTAGCGGGGGCCCTCCATGAG. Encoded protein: CASSLGVAGALHE. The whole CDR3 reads CASSLGVAGALHEQFF.

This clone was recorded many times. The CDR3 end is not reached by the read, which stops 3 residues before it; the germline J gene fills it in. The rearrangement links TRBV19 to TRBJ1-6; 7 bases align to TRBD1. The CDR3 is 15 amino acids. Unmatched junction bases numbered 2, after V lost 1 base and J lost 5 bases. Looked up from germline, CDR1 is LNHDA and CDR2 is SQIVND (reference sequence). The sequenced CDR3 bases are TGTGCCAGTAGTATAGGGGGGACAGATAATTCACCC. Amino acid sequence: CASSIGGTDNSP. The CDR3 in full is CASSIGGTDNSPLHF. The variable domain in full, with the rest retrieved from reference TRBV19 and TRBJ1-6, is DGGITQSPKYLFRKEGQNVTLSCEQNLNHDAMYWYRQDPGQGLRLIYYSQIVNDFQKGDIAEGYSVSREKKESFPLTVTSAQKNPTAFYLCASSIGGTDNSPLHFGNGTRLTVT.

The CDR3 sequence is CASSLDPGSSYEQYF. CDR3 DNA, as far as it was read: TGTGCCAGCAGCTTAGATCCAGGGAGCTCCTACGAG. The rearrangement uses TRBV11-2 and TRBJ2-7; D possibly uses TRBD1 or TRBD2 (5 bases each). The DNA ends 3 residues before the CDR3 does, and the rest of the CDR3 is filled in from the germline J gene. The CDR3 is 15 residues long. Germline CDR1 is SGHAT and CDR2 is FQNNGV. V dropped 0 bases and J dropped 0 bases, with 9 bases sitting between them.

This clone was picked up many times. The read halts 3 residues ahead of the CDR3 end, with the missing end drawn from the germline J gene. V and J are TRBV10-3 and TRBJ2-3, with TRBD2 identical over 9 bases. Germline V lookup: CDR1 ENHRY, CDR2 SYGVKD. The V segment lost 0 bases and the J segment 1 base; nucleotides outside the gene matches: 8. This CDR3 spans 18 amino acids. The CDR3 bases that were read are TGTGCCATCAGTGAGTCGGTCCCTAGCGGGGCTGGCACAGATACG. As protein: CAISESVPSGAGTDT. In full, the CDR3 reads CAISESVPSGAGTDTQYF.

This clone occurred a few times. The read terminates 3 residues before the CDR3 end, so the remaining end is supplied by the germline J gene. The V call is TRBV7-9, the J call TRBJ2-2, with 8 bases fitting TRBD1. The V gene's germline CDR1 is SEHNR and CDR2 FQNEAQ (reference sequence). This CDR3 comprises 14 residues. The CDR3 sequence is CASSRTGHNSPLFF. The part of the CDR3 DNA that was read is TGTGCCAGCAGCCGGACAGGGCATAATTCACCG. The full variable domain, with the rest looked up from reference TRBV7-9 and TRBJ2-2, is DTGVSQNPRHKITKRGQNVTFRCDPISEHNRLYWYRQTLGQGPEFLTYFQNEAQLEKSRLLSDRFSAERPKGSFSTLEIQRTEQGDSAMYLCASSRTGHNSPLFFGEGSRLTVL.

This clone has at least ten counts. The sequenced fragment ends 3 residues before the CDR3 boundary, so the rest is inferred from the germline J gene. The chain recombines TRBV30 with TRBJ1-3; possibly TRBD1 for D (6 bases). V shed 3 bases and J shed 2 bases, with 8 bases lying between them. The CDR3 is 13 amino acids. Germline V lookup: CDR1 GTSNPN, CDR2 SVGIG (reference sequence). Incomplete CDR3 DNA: TGTGCCTGGAGCACAGGGACTGGAAACACC. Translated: CAWSTGTGNT. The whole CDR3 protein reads CAWSTGTGNTIYF.

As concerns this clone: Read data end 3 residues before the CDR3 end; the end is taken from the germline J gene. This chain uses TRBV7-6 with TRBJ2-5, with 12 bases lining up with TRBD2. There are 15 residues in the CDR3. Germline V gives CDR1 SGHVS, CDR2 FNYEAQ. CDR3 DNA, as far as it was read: TGTGCCAGCAGCCCTAGCGGGGGGGGCACAGATACC. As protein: CASSPSGGGTDT. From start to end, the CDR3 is CASSPSGGGTDTQYF.

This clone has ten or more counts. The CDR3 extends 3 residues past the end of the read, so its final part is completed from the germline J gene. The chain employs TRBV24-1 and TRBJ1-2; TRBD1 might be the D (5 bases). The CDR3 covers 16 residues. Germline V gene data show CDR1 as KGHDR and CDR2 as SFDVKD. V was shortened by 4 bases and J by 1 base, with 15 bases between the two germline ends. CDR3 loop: CATSDRIDSFNYGYTF. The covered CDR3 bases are TGTGCCACCAGTGACCGAATTGACAGCTTTAACTATGGC.

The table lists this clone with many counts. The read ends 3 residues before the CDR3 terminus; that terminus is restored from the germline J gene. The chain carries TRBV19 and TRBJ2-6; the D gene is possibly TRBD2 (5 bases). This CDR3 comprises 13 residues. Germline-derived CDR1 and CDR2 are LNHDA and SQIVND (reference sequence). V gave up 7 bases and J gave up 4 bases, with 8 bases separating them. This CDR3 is CASNSGGANVLTF. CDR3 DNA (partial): TGTGCCAGTAATTCGGGGGGGGCCAACGTC.

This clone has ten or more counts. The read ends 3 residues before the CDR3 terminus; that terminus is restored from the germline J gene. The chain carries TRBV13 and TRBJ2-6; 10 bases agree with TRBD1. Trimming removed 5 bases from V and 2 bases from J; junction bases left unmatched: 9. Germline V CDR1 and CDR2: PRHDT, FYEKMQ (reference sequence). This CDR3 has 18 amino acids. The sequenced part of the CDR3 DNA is TGTGCCAGCAGCCTCCAGACAGGGGGCATCGCTGGGGCCAACGTC. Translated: CASSLQTGGIAGANV. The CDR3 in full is CASSLQTGGIAGANVLTF.

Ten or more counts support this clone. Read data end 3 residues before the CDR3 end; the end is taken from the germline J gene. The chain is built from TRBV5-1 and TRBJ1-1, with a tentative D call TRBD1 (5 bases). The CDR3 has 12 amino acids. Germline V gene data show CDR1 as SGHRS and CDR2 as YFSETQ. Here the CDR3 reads CASSVTGGEAFF. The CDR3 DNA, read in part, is TGCGCCAGCAGCGTTACGGGGGGGGAA.

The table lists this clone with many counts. CDR3 loop: CASMTADTEAFF. CDR3 bases read: TGTGCCAGTATGACAGCCGACACTGAA. The V gene is TRBV2, the J gene TRBJ1-1; possible D gene TRBD1, 5 bases. Read data end 3 residues before the CDR3 end; the end is taken from the germline J gene. V gave up 9 bases and J gave up 3 bases, with 11 bases separating them. Per the germline V gene, CDR1 is SNHLY and CDR2 is FYNNEI. The CDR3 has 12 residues. The whole variable domain, remainder taken from reference TRBV2 and TRBJ1-1, is EPEVTQTPSHQVTQMGQEVILRCVPISNHLYFYWYRQILGQKVEFLVSFYNNEISEKSEIFDDQFSVERPDGSNFTLKIRSTKLEDSAMYFCASMTADTEAFFGQGTRLTVV.

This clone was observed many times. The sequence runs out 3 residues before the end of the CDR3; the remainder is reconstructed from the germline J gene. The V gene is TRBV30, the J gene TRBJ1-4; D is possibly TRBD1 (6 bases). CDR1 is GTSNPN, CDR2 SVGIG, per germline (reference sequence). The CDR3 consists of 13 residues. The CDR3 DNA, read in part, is TGTGCCTATACTCCGGGACACAATCCACCA. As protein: CAYTPGHNPP. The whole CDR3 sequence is CAYTPGHNPPLFF.

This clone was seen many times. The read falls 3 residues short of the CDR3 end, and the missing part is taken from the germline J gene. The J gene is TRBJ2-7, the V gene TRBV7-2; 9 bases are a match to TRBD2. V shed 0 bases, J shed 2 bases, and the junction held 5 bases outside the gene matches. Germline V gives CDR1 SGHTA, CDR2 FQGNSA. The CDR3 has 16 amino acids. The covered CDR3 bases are TGTGCCAGCAGCTTAGCCCCGATAGCGGGGGCCTACGAG. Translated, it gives CASSLAPIAGAYE. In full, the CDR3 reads CASSLAPIAGAYEQYF.

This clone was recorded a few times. This chain's CDR3 is CASSERGTGSYDYTF. The DNA read from the CDR3 is TGTGCCAGCAGTGAACGCGGGACAGGCTCCTACGAC. The J gene is TRBJ1-2, the V gene TRBV6-1; the match to TRBD1 covers 8 bases. The observed sequence ends 3 residues before the CDR3 terminus, with the missing tail filled in from the germline J gene. Germline loops: CDR1 MNHNS, CDR2 SASEGT. The CDR3 runs 15 residues.

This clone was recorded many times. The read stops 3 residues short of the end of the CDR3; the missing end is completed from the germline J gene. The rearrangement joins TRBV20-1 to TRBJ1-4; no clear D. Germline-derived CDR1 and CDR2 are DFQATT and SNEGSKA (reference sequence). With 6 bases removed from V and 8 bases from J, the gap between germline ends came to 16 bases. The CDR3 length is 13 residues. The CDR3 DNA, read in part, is TGCAGTGCCCGAAGACCGGGGTCGGAAAAA. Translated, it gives CSARRPGSEK. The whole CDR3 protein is CSARRPGSEKLFF.